The rows below give T cell receptor beta chains drawn from one sample of a study of T cell responses to AZD1222 COVID-19 vaccine. TCRdb's table, derived via immunoSEQ multiplex PCR, lists solely in-frame clones and lacks some. The sample gives 75,000 to 90,000 clones, roughly 83% of which show up once; 8.7% is in the top ten. The sample was peripheral blood, taken on day 0 of AZD1222 vaccination. These receptor sequences come from an adult in good health. Both conserved end residues are part of each CDR3. D genes are given only for firm matches. Rows give clone size only sometimes, using once, few, many, or a class for an expanded clone.

>TRBJ2-3|TRBV19|-|-
TGTGCCAGTAGTTGGACAGTCACAGATACGCAGTATTTT
CASSWTVTDTQYF
>TRBJ1-5|TRBV30|once|-
TGTGCCTGGAGCCCAAACCAGAATCAGCCCCAGCATTTT
CAWSPNQNQPQHF
>TRBJ1-2|TRBV7-2|-|TRBD1
TGTGCCAGCAGCTTCTCGGACAGGGGGCAGGGAGGCTACACCTTC
CASSFSDRGQGGYTF
>TRBJ1-2|TRBV6-1|-|TRBD1
TGTGCCAGCAGTGAGGGACAGGGGGTTAACTATGGCTACACCTTC
CASSEGQGVNYGYTF
>TRBJ2-7|TRBV14|-|TRBD1
TGTGCCAGCAGCTCCCGGGACAGGGACTCCTACGAGCAGTACTTC
CASSSRDRDSYEQYF
>TRBJ2-5|TRBV7-9|-|TRBD1
TGTGCCAGCAGCTTATGGCCCGGGACAGGGGGCCAAGAGACCCAGTACTTC
CASSLWPGTGGQETQYF
>TRBJ1-2|TRBV29-1|-|TRBD1
TGCAGCGTTGAACCCCGAGGACAGGGAGGGAACTATGGCTACACCTTC
CSVEPRGQGGNYGYTF
>TRBJ2-1|TRBV10-3|-|TRBD2
TGTGCCATCAGTGGGGAGGGCATACTCAATGAGCAGTTCTTC
CAISGEGILNEQFF
>TRBJ1-3|TRBV5-1|-|-
TGCGCCAGCAGCTGGAGTGGGTCTGGAAACACCATATATTTT
CASSWSGSGNTIYF
>TRBJ1-1|TRBV11-3|-|-
TGTGCCAACAGGTTTGAAGCTTTCTTT
CANRFEAFF
>TRBJ2-2|TRBV19|-|TRBD2
TGTGCCAGTAGTCATACTAGCGGGGTAAACACCGGGGAGCTGTTTTTT
CASSHTSGVNTGELFF
>TRBJ2-3|TRBV7-3|-|-
TGTGCCAGCAGCTCCCTAATAGGGCCGACAGATACGCAGTATTTT
CASSSLIGPTDTQYF
>TRBJ2-7|TRBV5-1|-|-
TGCGCCAGCAGCTTGGGGAGGGAATTCTACGAGCAGTACTTC
CASSLGREFYEQYF
>TRBJ1-1|TRBV5-1|-|-
TGCGCCAGCAGCCCCCGGGAGAACGAATTAGCTTTCTTT
CASSPRENELAFF
>TRBJ1-2|TRBV5-4|-|TRBD1
TGTGCCAGCAGCTTACTACAGGGGGACTATGGCTACACCTTC
CASSLLQGDYGYTF
>TRBJ2-3|TRBV10-3|once|TRBD1
TGTGCCATCAGTGAGTCTTTGGGTACAGGGGCCCCCTTGAGGGATACGCAGTATTTT
CAISESLGTGAPLRDTQYF
>TRBJ1-1|TRBV19|-|TRBD1
TGTGCCAGCCTAGACAGGGGCACTGAAGCTTTCTTT
CASLDRGTEAFF
>TRBJ2-7|TRBV27|once|-
TGTGCCAGCAGTTCACCGAATGCGTACGAGCAGTACTTC
CASSSPNAYEQYF
>TRBJ1-2|TRBV29-1|-|-
TGCAGCGTGGGAAGGCAAGCTAACTATGGCTACACCTTC
CSVGRQANYGYTF
>TRBJ1-1|TRBV4-3|-|TRBD1
TGCGCCAGCAGCCAGGGGGACAGGGAGTCCACTGAAGCTTTCTTT
CASSQGDRESTEAFF
>TRBJ1-5|TRBV6-5|-|-
TGTGCCAGCACCACGAGGGGATACAATCAGCCCCAGCATTTT
CASTTRGYNQPQHF
>TRBJ1-2|TRBV12-3/TRBV12-4|-|-
TGTGCCACCCACTCGCCCGGGTTCAGGGGCTACACCTTC
CATHSPGFRGYTF
>TRBJ2-1|TRBV6-5|-|-
TGTGCCAGCAGTTACTCGATGGGCCTCTCCTACAATGAGCAGTTCTTC
CASSYSMGLSYNEQFF
>TRBJ2-3|TRBV7-8|-|-
TGTGCCAGCAGCCTCACAGATACGCAGTATTTT
CASSLTDTQYF
>TRBJ2-1|TRBV2|few|TRBD2
TGTGCCAGCAGTGGGACTAGCGGGGGGTACAATGAGCAGTTCTTC
CASSGTSGGYNEQFF
>TRBJ1-4|TRBV20-1|-|-
TGCAGTGCTAGTCCCCGAACGGGACTGTTTTTT
CSASPRTGLFF
>TRBJ2-1|TRBV12-3/TRBV12-4|-|-
TGTGCCAGCGGACGTAACGGGCAGTTCTTC
CASGRNGQFF
>TRBJ2-7|TRBV28|-|-
TGTGCCACTGGGACAACCGCAGACTACGAGCAGTACTTC
CATGTTADYEQYF
>TRBJ2-7|TRBV7-9|-|TRBD2
TGTGCCAGCAGCCCGCCGCTAGCGGCCCCTAGGGAGCAGTACTTC
CASSPPLAAPREQYF
>TRBJ2-2|TRBV5-1|-|-
TGCGCCAGCAGCTTTGTCGCGGGGAACACCGGGGAGCTGTTTTTT
CASSFVAGNTGELFF
>TRBJ2-7|TRBV29-1|-|TRBD1
TGCAGCGTTGGTACAGGGGGCAACGAGCAGTACTTC
CSVGTGGNEQYF
>TRBJ1-5|TRBV30|-|TRBD1
TGTGCCTGGAGTATACAGGGGTTTCGTCAGCCCCAGCATTTT
CAWSIQGFRQPQHF
>TRBJ2-7|TRBV28|-|-
TGTGCCACCTTCGGGGCCCCCTACGAGCAGTACTTC
CATFGAPYEQYF
>TRBJ1-5|TRBV5-6|-|-
TGTGCCAGCAGCTTGGGCGGCAACGGGAGGCCCCAGCATTTT
CASSLGGNGRPQHF
>TRBJ1-1|TRBV5-1|-|TRBD1
TGCGCCAGCACGGACAGGGGGATGAACACTGAAGCTTTCTTT
CASTDRGMNTEAFF
>TRBJ1-2|TRBV9|-|-
TGTGCCAGCAGCGCACTAGGGGGCTACACCTTC
CASSALGGYTF
>TRBJ2-3|TRBV5-4|-|-
TGTGCCAGCAGCTTTAGGCAGGGAGAAGATACGCAGTATTTT
CASSFRQGEDTQYF